The sequence of this TCR beta chain was determined in a study of blood T cell repertoires in COVID-19. Sequencing used immunoSEQ multiplex PCR; TCRdb keeps in-frame clones, though not all of them. Among around 140,000 clones listed, about 86% were seen once. Germline V gene sequence: CDR1 LNHNV, CDR2 YYDKDF (reference sequence). This CDR3 region has 10 residues. Points on this clone: A read error may account for a junction end that differs from germline.

Sample: PBMCs or T cells enriched from blood (not recorded which). The sequence came from a middle-aged man with acute COVID-19. The genes are TRBV15 and TRBJ2-1; 14 positions agree with TRBD2. DNA for the CDR3: TGTGCCACCACGGGACTAGCGGGAGTCTTC. Amino acids: CATTGLAGVF.